These T cell receptor beta chains were read from a single sample in a study of OX40 agonist ivuxolimab in advanced cancers. TCRdb keeps only in-frame clones here, not all; method: immunoSEQ multiplex PCR. The sample shows just over 60,000 clones, roughly 90% of them seen only once. Sequencing was performed on CD4+ or CD8+ T cells sorted from blood, taken in a trial of the OX40 agonist ivuxolimab. These receptors were taken from an adult with an advanced solid tumor such as melanoma, head and neck, liver or kidney cancer. Each CDR3 is given with its conserved first and last residue. A D gene is named only where the DNA matches it firmly. Only some rows state a clone size, as once, few, many or a class for expanded clones.

TRBD1	TRBJ1-1	NA	TRBV18	CASSPPTTGGTEAFF	TGTGCCAGCTCACCACCGACGACAGGGGGCACTGAAGCTTTCTTT
TRBD2	TRBJ2-7	NA	TRBV12-5	CASGWEGSGEQYF	TGTGCTAGTGGTTGGGAGGGGTCCGGCGAGCAGTACTTC
TRBD1	TRBJ2-3	NA	TRBV5-4	CASSPGGDTQYF	TGTGCCAGCAGCCCAGGGGGAGATACGCAGTATTTT
NA	TRBJ2-7	NA	TRBV6-1	CASRETATGAHEQYF	TGTGCCAGCAGAGAAACCGCGACGGGAGCACACGAGCAGTACTTC
TRBD2	TRBJ2-5	NA	TRBV7-3	CASSLGLAEETQYF	TGTGCCAGCAGCTTAGGGCTAGCGGAAGAGACCCAGTACTTC
TRBD1	TRBJ1-2	NA	TRBV6-1	CASLGTAYGYTF	TGTGCCAGCCTCGGGACAGCATATGGCTACACCTTC
NA	TRBJ1-1	once	TRBV6-5	CASSPDLREGAEAFF	TGTGCCAGCAGCCCGGACCTCAGGGAGGGGGCTGAAGCTTTCTTT
NA	TRBJ2-7	NA	TRBV18	CASSPQTGLSYEQYF	TGTGCCAGCTCACCACAGACGGGCCTCTCCTACGAGCAGTACTTC
NA	TRBJ2-3	NA	TRBV6-5	CASSPGSDADTQYF	TGTGCCAGCAGCCCTGGATCAGACGCAGATACGCAGTATTTT
TRBD1	TRBJ1-1	NA	TRBV7-3	CASSPQGTARLNTEAFF	TGTGCCAGCAGCCCGCAAGGGACAGCGAGATTGAACACTGAAGCTTTCTTT
NA	TRBJ1-4	NA	TRBV19	CASSLRQNNEKLFF	TGTGCCAGTAGTCTCCGACAGAATAATGAAAAACTGTTTTTT
NA	TRBJ2-7	NA	TRBV27	CASSLSGRVEQYF	TGTGCCAGCAGTTTATCGGGACGTGTCGAGCAGTACTTC
NA	TRBJ1-3	NA	TRBV21-1	CASSFRLTSGNTIYF	TGTGCCAGCAGCTTCAGGCTTACAAGTGGAAACACCATATATTTT
NA	TRBJ1-1	NA	TRBV6-5	CASSLFQNTEAFF	TGTGCCAGCAGTCTCTTCCAGAACACTGAAGCTTTCTTT
TRBD1	TRBJ2-6	once	TRBV7-9	CASSIQGAGANVLTF	TGTGCCAGCAGCATACAGGGGGCTGGGGCCAACGTCCTGACTTTC
NA	TRBJ1-2	once	TRBV7-9	CASSLGQGQASGYTF	TGTGCCAGCAGCTTAGGGCAGGGGCAGGCATCGGGCTACACCTTC
TRBD2	TRBJ2-1	NA	TRBV19	CASDPLAGGPYNEQFF	TGTGCCAGTGACCCACTAGCGGGGGGGCCGTACAATGAGCAGTTCTTC
NA	TRBJ2-7	NA	TRBV5-1	CASSLGGTSSYEQYF	TGCGCCAGCAGCTTGGGAGGCACTTCCTCCTACGAGCAGTACTTC
NA	TRBJ2-1	NA	TRBV5-4	CASSLDLMSYNEQFF	TGTGCCAGCAGCCTTGACTTGATGTCCTACAATGAGCAGTTCTTC
NA	TRBJ2-2	NA	TRBV5-1	CASSGTGIPPGELFF	TGTGCCAGCAGTGGTACCGGGATCCCACCCGGGGAGCTGTTTTTT